A single sample gave rise to the 8 T cell receptor beta chains below, sequenced in a study of beta chain features in type 1 diabetes. Broader study findings: A moderate, significant TCRB CDR3 shortening appeared in type 1 diabetes across four CD4+ subsets.

All of the isolated RNA was reverse transcribed, so expressed TCRB transcripts were sequenced. The protocol was immunoSEQ multiplex PCR, while the TCRdb copy is restricted to in-frame clones and leaves out a portion. The sample shows some 640,000 clones, more than 12% of them seen only once. No antigens are known for them. The sample consisted of naive CD4+ T cells from blood. The receptors were sampled from a man aged 18-30 years with type 1 diabetes.

This clone has only a few counts. This chain uses TRBV25-1 with TRBJ2-7; D is ambiguous. This CDR3 is 14 amino acids long. V was clipped by 4 bases and J by 3 bases, with 13 bases between them. Germline V gives CDR1 MGHDK, CDR2 SYGVNS. The DNA of the CDR3 is TGTGCCAGCAGTGTATCTGGCAGCAACTACGAGCAGTACTTC. This codes for CASSVSGSNYEQYF.

This chain joins TRBV15 and TRBJ2-1; TRBD2 might be the D (6 bases). Germline values: CDR1 LNHNV, CDR2 YYDKDF (reference sequence). The V gene lost 1 base and the J gene lost 4 bases, with 14 bases spanning the gap. The CDR3 contains 16 residues. The CDR3 DNA reads TGTGCCACCAGCAGAGGTCAGTCCGGAGGGTACAATGAGCAGTTCTTC. Protein product: CATSRGQSGGYNEQFF.

Only one count was recorded for this clone. V gene TRBV2 combines with J gene TRBJ2-1; TRBD2 aligns across 7 bases. CDR1 and CDR2 from the germline V gene are SNHLY and FYNNEI. V lost 8 bases and J lost 6; bases outside the gene matches: 19. The CDR3 runs 17 residues. As DNA, the CDR3 is TGTGCCAGCGAAGCTTTACAATACCGCGGGGGTCTCAATGAGCAGTTCTTC. This translates into CASEALQYRGGLNEQFF.

The chain joins TRBV19 to TRBJ2-1, with D perhaps given as TRBD1 or TRBD2 (6 bases each). The CDR3 spans 14 residues. V was trimmed by 8 bases and J by 6 bases, leaving 17 bases between them. Germline CDR1 reads LNHDA; CDR2 reads SQIVND (reference sequence). The CDR3 coding sequence is TGTGCCAGTGCAACAGGGAGGTCACCCAATGAGCAGTTCTTC. This translates into CASATGRSPNEQFF.

This clone has just a few counts. CDR3 sequence reads: CAWTRRGGSYNEQFF. As DNA, the CDR3 is TGTGCCTGGACCCGGAGGGGTGGCTCCTACAATGAGCAGTTCTTC. This chain uses TRBV30 with TRBJ2-1; D perhaps matches TRBD2 (6 bases). The CDR3 length is 15 residues. Germline loops: CDR1 GTSNPN, CDR2 SVGIG (reference sequence). Trimming pared 4 bases from V and 0 bases from J, leaving 13 bases between.

There are a few counts of this clone. This chain links TRBV5-1 with TRBJ2-1, with unresolved D. This CDR3 is 11 amino acids long. V gave up 3 bases and J gave up 6 bases, with 4 bases separating them. Germline values: CDR1 SGHRS, CDR2 YFSETQ. The DNA for the CDR3 is TGCGCCAGCAGCTCCCCCAATGAGCAGTTCTTC. This codes for CASSSPNEQFF. The variable domain in full, with the rest retrieved from reference TRBV5-1 and TRBJ2-1, is KAGVTQTPRYLIKTRGQQVTLSCSPISGHRSVSWYQQTPGQGLQFLFEYFSETQRNKGNFPGRFSGRQFSNSRSEMNVSTLELGDSALYLCASSSPNEQFFGPGTRLTVL.

This chain connects TRBV9 to TRBJ1-3, with 8 bases matching TRBD1. V was pared by 3 bases and J by 0 bases, with 8 bases of the junction left unmatched. CDR1 and CDR2 from the germline V gene are SGDLS and YYNGEE. The CDR3 has 17 amino acids. CDR3 nucleotides: TGTGCCAGCAGCGCAACCAGGGGGCATTTCTCTGGAAACACCATATATTTT. Its translation: CASSATRGHFSGNTIYF.

The chain carries TRBV30 and TRBJ2-1, with D unclear. The germline V gene has CDR1 GTSNPN and CDR2 SVGIG (reference sequence). This CDR3 is 14 amino acids long. The V end lost 3 bases, the J end lost 6 bases, and 15 bases lay between the germline ends. This chain's CDR3 is CAWSQNMAGNEQFF. CDR3 sequence (DNA): TGTGCCTGGAGCCAGAATATGGCAGGCAATGAGCAGTTCTTC.